These T cell receptor beta chains were read from a single sample in a study of blood T cell repertoires in COVID-19. TCRdb keeps only in-frame clones here, not all; method: immunoSEQ multiplex PCR. The data hold under 90,000 clones, with roughly four fifths observed a single time. The sequencing sample was made of peripheral blood. These receptors all come from a man older than 75 with acute or convalescent COVID-19. The CDR3 runs from the conserved cysteine through the conserved F or W. A D gene is named only where the DNA matches it firmly. Where a row states a size, it is once, few, many or the class of an expanded clone; other rows omit it.

TRBV19	TRBJ2-2	TRBD1	NA	CASSKGQGAFTGELFF	TGTGCCAGTAGTAAGGGACAGGGGGCGTTCACCGGGGAGCTGTTTTTT
TRBV18	TRBJ2-7	TRBD2	NA	CASSLVGEGRYEQYF	TGTGCCAGCTCCCTTGTGGGGGAGGGCCGGTACGAGCAGTACTTC
TRBV6-5	TRBJ1-6	NA	NA	CASSYMADSGSPLHF	TGTGCCAGCAGTTACATGGCGGACTCGGGTTCACCCCTCCACTTT
TRBV3-1/TRBV3-2	TRBJ2-4	NA	NA	CASSRIPGSQNIQYF	TGTGCCAGCAGCCGAATTCCCGGGAGTCAAAACATTCAGTACTTC
TRBV7-6	TRBJ2-7	TRBD1	once	CASSLSGDRGLTASQYF	TGTGCCAGCAGCTTATCAGGGGACAGGGGGCTCACAGCGTCCCAGTACTTC
TRBV6-6	TRBJ2-7	NA	NA	CASSYKARGSYEQYF	TGTGCCAGCAGTTACAAAGCCCGGGGTTCCTACGAGCAGTACTTC
TRBV6-2/TRBV6-3	TRBJ2-2	TRBD2	NA	CASSYPFSSGGVNTGELFF	TGTGCCAGCAGTTACCCTTTTTCTAGCGGGGGGGTGAACACCGGGGAGCTGTTTTTT
TRBV11-1	TRBJ1-2	NA	NA	CASSHRGRYGYTF	TGTGCCAGCAGCCATCGTGGTCGGTATGGCTACACCTTC
TRBV2	TRBJ1-5	NA	NA	CASSLQGVRNQPQHF	TGTGCCAGCAGCCTCCAGGGTGTGAGGAATCAGCCCCAGCATTTT
TRBV23-1	TRBJ1-5	TRBD1	NA	CASSQLTLRDRDSNQPQHF	TGCGCCAGCAGTCAACTCACCCTCCGGGACAGAGATAGCAATCAGCCCCAGCATTTT
TRBV28	TRBJ1-6	NA	NA	CASSAFGGRGSPLHF	TGTGCCAGCAGTGCCTTTGGGGGCCGAGGCTCACCCCTCCACTTT
TRBV7-2	TRBJ2-5	TRBD2	NA	CASSLGLAGGQETQYF	TGTGCCAGCAGCTTGGGCTTAGCGGGGGGGCAAGAGACCCAGTACTTC
TRBV7-6	TRBJ1-5	TRBD1	NA	CASSLGTGRNQPQHF	TGTGCCAGCAGCCTAGGGACAGGGCGCAATCAGCCCCAGCATTTT
TRBV6-5	TRBJ2-7	NA	NA	CASSYTTGHSYEQYF	TGTGCCAGCAGTTATACGACAGGCCACTCCTACGAGCAGTACTTC
TRBV7-2	TRBJ1-2	NA	NA	CASSLALVAYGYTF	TGTGCCAGCAGCTTAGCGCTGGTAGCTTATGGCTACACCTTC
TRBV7-9	TRBJ1-6	TRBD1	NA	CASNRQGSPLHF	TGTGCCAGCAACCGACAGGGGTCACCCCTCCACTTT
TRBV3-1/TRBV3-2	TRBJ2-2	TRBD2	NA	CASSQAGLAGGRGSSGELFF	TGTGCCAGCAGCCAAGCCGGACTAGCGGGAGGGCGGGGTTCATCCGGGGAGCTGTTTTTT
TRBV7-6	TRBJ1-2	NA	NA	CASSLALQGVNGYTF	TGTGCCAGCAGCTTAGCGCTCCAGGGCGTCAATGGCTACACCTTC